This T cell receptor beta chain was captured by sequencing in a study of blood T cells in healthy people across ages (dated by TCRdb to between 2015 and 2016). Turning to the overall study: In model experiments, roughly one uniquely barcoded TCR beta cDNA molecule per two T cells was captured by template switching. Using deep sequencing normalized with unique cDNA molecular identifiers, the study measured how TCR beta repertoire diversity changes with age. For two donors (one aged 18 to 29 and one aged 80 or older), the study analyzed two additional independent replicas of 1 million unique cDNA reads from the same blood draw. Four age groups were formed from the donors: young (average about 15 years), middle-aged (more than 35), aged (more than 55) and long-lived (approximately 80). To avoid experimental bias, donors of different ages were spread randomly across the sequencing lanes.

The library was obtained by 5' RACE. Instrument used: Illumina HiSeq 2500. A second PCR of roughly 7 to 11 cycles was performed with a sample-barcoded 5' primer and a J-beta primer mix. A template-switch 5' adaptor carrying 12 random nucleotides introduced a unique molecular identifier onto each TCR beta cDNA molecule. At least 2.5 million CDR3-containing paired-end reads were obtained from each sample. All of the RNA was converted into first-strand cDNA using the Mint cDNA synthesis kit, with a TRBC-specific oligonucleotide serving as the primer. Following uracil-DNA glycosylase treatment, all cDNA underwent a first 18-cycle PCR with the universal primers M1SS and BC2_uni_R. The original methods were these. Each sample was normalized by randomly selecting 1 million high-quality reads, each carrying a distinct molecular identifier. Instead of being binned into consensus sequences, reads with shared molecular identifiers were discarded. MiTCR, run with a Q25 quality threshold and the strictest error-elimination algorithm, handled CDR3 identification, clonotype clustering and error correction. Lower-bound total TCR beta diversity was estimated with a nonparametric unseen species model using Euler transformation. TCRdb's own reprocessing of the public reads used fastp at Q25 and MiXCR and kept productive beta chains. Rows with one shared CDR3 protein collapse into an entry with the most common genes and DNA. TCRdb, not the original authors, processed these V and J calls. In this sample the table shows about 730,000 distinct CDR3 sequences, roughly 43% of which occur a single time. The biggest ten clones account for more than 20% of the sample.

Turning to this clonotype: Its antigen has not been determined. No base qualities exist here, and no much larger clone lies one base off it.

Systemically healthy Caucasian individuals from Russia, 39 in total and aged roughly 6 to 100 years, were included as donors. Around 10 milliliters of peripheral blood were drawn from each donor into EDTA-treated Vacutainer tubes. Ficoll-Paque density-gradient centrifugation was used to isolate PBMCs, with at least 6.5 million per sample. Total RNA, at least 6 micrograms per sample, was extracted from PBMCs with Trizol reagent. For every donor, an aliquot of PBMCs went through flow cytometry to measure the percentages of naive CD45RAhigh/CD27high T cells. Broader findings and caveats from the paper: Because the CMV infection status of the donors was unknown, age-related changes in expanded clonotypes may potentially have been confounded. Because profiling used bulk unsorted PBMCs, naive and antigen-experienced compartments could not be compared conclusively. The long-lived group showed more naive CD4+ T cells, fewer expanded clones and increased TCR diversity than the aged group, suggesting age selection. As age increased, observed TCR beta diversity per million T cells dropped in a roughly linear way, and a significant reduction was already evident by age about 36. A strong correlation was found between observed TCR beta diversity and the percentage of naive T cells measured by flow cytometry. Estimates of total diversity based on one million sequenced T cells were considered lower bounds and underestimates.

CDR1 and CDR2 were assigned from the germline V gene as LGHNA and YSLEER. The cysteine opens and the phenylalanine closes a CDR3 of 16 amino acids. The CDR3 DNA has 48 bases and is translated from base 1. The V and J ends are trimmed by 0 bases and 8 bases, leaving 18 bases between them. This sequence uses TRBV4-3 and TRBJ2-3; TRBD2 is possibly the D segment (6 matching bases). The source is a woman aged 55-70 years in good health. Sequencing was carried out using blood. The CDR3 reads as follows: CASSQEGGRPDVTQYF. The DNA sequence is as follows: TGCGCCAGCAGCCAAGAAGGAGGGAGGCCAGACGTTACGCAGTATTTT.